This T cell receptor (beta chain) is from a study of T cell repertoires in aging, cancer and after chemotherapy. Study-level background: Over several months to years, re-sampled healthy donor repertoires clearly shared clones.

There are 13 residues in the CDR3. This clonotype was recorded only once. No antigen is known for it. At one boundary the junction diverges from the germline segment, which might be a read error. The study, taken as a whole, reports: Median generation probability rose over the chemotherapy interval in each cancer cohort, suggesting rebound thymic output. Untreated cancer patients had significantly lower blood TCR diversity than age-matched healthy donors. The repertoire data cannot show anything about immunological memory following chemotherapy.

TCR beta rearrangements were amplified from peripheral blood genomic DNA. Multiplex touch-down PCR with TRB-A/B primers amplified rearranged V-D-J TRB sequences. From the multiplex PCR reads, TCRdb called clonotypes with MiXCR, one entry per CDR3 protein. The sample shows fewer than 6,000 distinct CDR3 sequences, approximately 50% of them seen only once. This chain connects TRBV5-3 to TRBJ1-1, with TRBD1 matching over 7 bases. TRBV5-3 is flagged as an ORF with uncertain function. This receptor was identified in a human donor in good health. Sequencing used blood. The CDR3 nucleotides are TGTGCCAGCAGCTTGGGGGGACAGCCTGAAGCTTTCTTT. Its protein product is CASSLGGQPEAFF.